This TCR beta chain derives from a study of blood T cell repertoires in COVID-19. Using immunoSEQ multiplex PCR, the repertoire was profiled, and TCRdb retains in-frame clones only, with some absent. The sample records about 140,000 clones, around 80% being singletons. Trimming cost V 6 bases and J 0 bases; bases outside gene matches: 1. Germline V gene lookup returns CDR1 LNHDA and CDR2 SQIVND (reference sequence). CDR3 length: 14 residues. Sequencing was performed on peripheral blood. The V gene is TRBV19, the J gene TRBJ2-2; 7 bases map to TRBD1. The origin of this receptor is a man between 45 and 60 years old with acute or convalescent COVID-19. CDR3: CASRDRSNTGELFF. In DNA, the CDR3 is TGTGCCAGTAGGGACAGGTCGAACACCGGGGAGCTGTTTTTT.